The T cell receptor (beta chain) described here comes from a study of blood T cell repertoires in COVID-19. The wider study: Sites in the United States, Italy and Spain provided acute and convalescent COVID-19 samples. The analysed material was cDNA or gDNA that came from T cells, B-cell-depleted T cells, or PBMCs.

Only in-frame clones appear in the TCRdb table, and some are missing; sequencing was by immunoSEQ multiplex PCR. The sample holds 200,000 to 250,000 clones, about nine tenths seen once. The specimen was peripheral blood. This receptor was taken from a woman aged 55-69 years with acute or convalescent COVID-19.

The CDR3 spells CASSLAEGAVTNEKLFF. CDR3 DNA: TGTGCCAGCAGCTTAGCGGAGGGGGCAGTCACTAATGAAAAACTGTTTTTT. This chain links TRBV7-9 with TRBJ1-4; 7 bases are a match to TRBD1. The length of the CDR3 is 17 residues. Germline V CDR1 and CDR2: SEHNR, FQNEAQ (reference sequence). V shed 0 bases and J 2 bases; nucleotides not matched to a gene: 6.